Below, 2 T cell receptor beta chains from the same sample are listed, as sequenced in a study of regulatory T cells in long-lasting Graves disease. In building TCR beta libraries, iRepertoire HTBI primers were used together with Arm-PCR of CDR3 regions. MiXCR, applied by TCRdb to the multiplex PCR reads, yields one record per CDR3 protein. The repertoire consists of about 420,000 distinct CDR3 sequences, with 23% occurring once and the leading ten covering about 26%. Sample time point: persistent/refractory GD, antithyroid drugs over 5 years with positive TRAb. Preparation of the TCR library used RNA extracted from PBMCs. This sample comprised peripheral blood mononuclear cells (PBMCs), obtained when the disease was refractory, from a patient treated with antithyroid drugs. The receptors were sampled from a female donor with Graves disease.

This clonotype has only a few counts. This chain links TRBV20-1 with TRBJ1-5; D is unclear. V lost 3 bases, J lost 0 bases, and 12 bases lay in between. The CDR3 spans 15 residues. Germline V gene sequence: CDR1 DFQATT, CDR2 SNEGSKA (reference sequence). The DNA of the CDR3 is TGCAGTGCTAGTTTTGGGAGCAATAGCAATCAGCCCCAGCATTTT. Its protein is CSASFGSNSNQPQHF.

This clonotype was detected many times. The CDR3 DNA reads as TGTGCCAGCAGTCCCACCCTCAGACTAGCGGGAGTCAAAAACATTCAGTACTTC. Translating gives CASSPTLRLAGVKNIQYF. The J gene is TRBJ2-4, the V gene TRBV28; 12 nucleotides match TRBD2. The germline V gene has CDR1 MDHEN and CDR2 SYDVKM. This CDR3 has 18 amino acids. The J segment lost 3 bases and the V segment lost 5 bases, leaving 11 bases of the junction unmatched.